One and the same sample provided the 4 T cell receptor beta chains below, sequenced in a study of T cell responses to AZD1222 COVID-19 vaccine. Measured with immunoSEQ multiplex PCR; TCRdb has only the in-frame clones, and not every one. The data show 150,000 to 190,000 clones, 75% to 90% seen once. The specimen was peripheral blood, collected 28 days after the second AZD1222 dose. These receptors all stem from an adult who received the AZD1222 COVID-19 vaccine.

The V and J genes are TRBV7-6 and TRBJ2-1; 8 bases fit TRBD2. Looked up from germline, CDR1 is SGHVS and CDR2 is FNYEAQ. The CDR3 loop spans 15 amino acids. J lost 5 bases, V lost 5 bases, and 8 bases had no gene match. CDR3 loop: CASSALTSGNNEQFF. CDR3 bases: TGTGCCAGCAGCGCCCTTACTAGCGGCAACAATGAGCAGTTCTTC. The complete variable domain, with remaining parts taken from reference TRBV7-6 and TRBJ2-1, reads GAGVSQSPRYKVTKRGQDVALRCDPISGHVSLYWYRQALGQGPEFLTYFNYEAQQDKSGLPNDRFSAERPEGSISTLTIQRTEQRDSAMYRCASSALTSGNNEQFFGPGTRLTVL.

DNA for the CDR3: TGTGCCAGCCGCCGGGACAGGGGCTACGAGCAGTACTTC. The encoded protein is CASRRDRGYEQYF. The V gene is TRBV6-5, the J gene TRBJ2-7; 10 bases are a match to TRBD1. Germline V CDR1 and CDR2: MNHEY, SVGAGI. The ends lost 8 bases at V and 3 bases at J; junction bases unmatched: 4. The CDR3 contains 13 residues.

The V and J genes are TRBV20-1 and TRBJ1-3; D gene unclear. The germline V and J ends were trimmed by 3 bases and 4 bases, with 13 bases remaining between them. The germline gives CDR1 DFQATT, CDR2 SNEGSKA (reference sequence). The CDR3 has 14 amino acids. For the CDR3, the DNA is TGCAGTGCTAGTTCCGATGAGTCAGGAAACACCATATATTTT. It translates to CSASSDESGNTIYF.

In DNA, the CDR3 is TGTGCCAGCAGCCCAGGGCCTGGAAACACCATATATTTT. It translates to CASSPGPGNTIYF. V usage is TRBV5-6 and J usage is TRBJ1-3; TRBD1 might be the D (5 bases). The germline V and J ends were trimmed by 4 bases and 2 bases, with 7 bases remaining between them. CDR1 is SGHDT, CDR2 YYEEEE, per germline. The CDR3 consists of 13 residues.